This T cell receptor beta chain was identified during a study of early T cells in non-severe SARS-CoV-2 infection. Looking at the study overall: Sequencing targeted bulk RNA from unsorted whole blood, leaving chains unpaired.

The CDR3 contains 14 residues. Germline-derived CDR1 and CDR2 are DFQATT and SNEGSKA (reference sequence). Between the trimmed V and J ends, which lost 5 bases and 1 base, there was a span of 14 bases. Only a few counts were recorded for this clonotype. Its target is unknown. Tagging with unique molecular identifiers was applied to individual cDNA molecules. TCRdb ran MiXCR on the 5' RACE reads and lists one entry per CDR3 protein. The table records some 58,000 distinct CDR3 sequences, 11% of them present only once. Study-wide findings and caveats: VDJdb matching skewed toward anti-spike CD8 responses, missing private and CD4 specificities.

The source is an adult who was a healthcare worker with PCR-confirmed SARS-CoV-2 infection or an uninfected control (not recorded which). The sample here was whole blood, taken at baseline. The chain joins TRBV20-1 to TRBJ2-5; D may correspond to TRBD1 or TRBD2 (6 bases each). The CDR3 nucleotides read TGCAGTGCTGCCGACGGGGGCCGCCAAGAGACCCAGTACTTC. It encodes CSAADGGRQETQYF.